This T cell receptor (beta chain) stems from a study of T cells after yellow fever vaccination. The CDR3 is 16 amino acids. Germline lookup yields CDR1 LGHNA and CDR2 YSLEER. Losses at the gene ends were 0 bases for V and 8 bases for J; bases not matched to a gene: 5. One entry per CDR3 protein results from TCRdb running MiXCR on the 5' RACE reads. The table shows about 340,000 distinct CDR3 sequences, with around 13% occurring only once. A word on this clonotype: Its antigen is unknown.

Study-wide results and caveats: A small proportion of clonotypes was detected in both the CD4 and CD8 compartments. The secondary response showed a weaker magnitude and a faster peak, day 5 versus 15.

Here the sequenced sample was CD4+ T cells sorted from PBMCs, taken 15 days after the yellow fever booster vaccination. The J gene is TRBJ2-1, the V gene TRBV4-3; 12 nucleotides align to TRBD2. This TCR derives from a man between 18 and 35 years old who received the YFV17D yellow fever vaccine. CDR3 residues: CASSQDLASGRDEQFF. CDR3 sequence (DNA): TGCGCCAGCAGCCAAGATCTGGCTAGCGGGAGGGATGAGCAGTTCTTC.